The 15 T cell receptor beta chains listed next were all sequenced from one sample in a study of T-cell reconstitution after alpha-beta-depleted transplantation in children. TCRbeta library construction was performed incorporating unique molecular identifiers. Each CDR3 protein gets one entry after TCRdb re-called the PCR reads with MiXCR. The data show some 600,000 distinct CDR3 sequences, over 10% seen once. The source material was PBMCs, mostly from graft donor cells, sampled 360 days after TCRalphabeta/CD19-depleted stem cell transplant. The receptors derive from a male patient aged 10-17 years who had a stem cell transplant for acute myeloid leukemia, so the T cells may come from the graft donor.

A few counts support this clonotype. The V gene is TRBV28, the J gene TRBJ2-1, with D unresolved. CDR3 length: 13 residues. Germline assignment: CDR1 MDHEN and CDR2 SYDVKM. V lost 6 bases and J lost 6, with 12 bases in between. The CDR3 nucleotides are TGTGCCAGCAGCTATGAAACCCGCAATGAGCAGTTCTTC. It specifies CASSYETRNEQFF.

This clonotype was recorded at least ten times. The chain employs TRBV7-6 and TRBJ2-3, with 14 bases aligning to TRBD2. Germline CDR1 reads SGHVS; CDR2 reads FNYEAQ. The length of the CDR3 is 17 residues. The V gene end was trimmed by 8 bases and the J gene end by 5 bases; junction bases not matched to a gene: 12. The CDR3 coding sequence is TGTGCCAGCCTAGGGAGACTAGCGGGAGGGCCGGGAGATACGCAGTATTTT. It yields the protein CASLGRLAGGPGDTQYF.

The rearrangement links TRBV20-1 to TRBJ2-3, with unresolved D. Looked up from germline, CDR1 is DFQATT and CDR2 is SNEGSKA (reference sequence). The length of the CDR3 is 12 residues. Between the trimmed V and J ends, which lost 3 bases and 3 bases, there was a span of 7 bases. CDR3 in amino acids: CSASLGTDTQYF. The CDR3 DNA sequence: TGCAGTGCTAGTTTAGGAACAGATACGCAGTATTTT.

This clonotype turned up a few times. This sequence joins TRBV28 and TRBJ2-4, with 7 bases lining up with TRBD1. The trim removed 4 bases at V and 0 bases at J, leaving 3 bases unmatched. CDR1 is MDHEN and CDR2 is SYDVKM in the germline V gene. The CDR3 totals 15 residues. CDR3 protein: CASSSGTVAKNIQYF. The CDR3 DNA reads as TGTGCCAGCAGTTCCGGGACAGTAGCCAAAAACATTCAGTACTTC.

The sample holds a few counts of this clonotype. The rearrangement uses TRBV4-3 and TRBJ2-5; 9 nucleotides match TRBD2. CDR3 length: 15 amino acids. CDR1 is LGHNA, CDR2 YSLEER, per germline. The V segment lost 3 bases and the J segment 0 bases; nucleotides outside the gene matches: 2. The DNA of the CDR3 is TGCGCCAGCAGCCAGGCGGGGGGGTACCAAGAGACCCAGTACTTC. Translation: CASSQAGGYQETQYF.

The rearrangement uses TRBV7-2 and TRBJ2-1; 9 bases line up with TRBD1. The germline V gene encodes CDR1 SGHTA and CDR2 FQGNSA. This CDR3 has 18 amino acids. Unmatched junction bases numbered 15, after V lost 4 bases and J lost 5 bases. The CDR3 coding sequence is TGTGCCAGCAGCTCCCGGGACAGGGCCCGTGGGGTGCACAATGAGCAGTTCTTC. Translated, it gives CASSSRDRARGVHNEQFF.

This clonotype was seen ten or more times. J is TRBJ2-3 and V is TRBV7-2, with no clear D. The CDR3 is 17 amino acids. V lost 0 bases and J 1 base, leaving 14 bases between the germline ends. Per the germline V gene, CDR1 is SGHTA and CDR2 is FQGNSA. CDR3 DNA sequence: TGTGCCAGCAGCTTAGCTCCCCTCGGAGTGGGCACAGATACGCAGTATTTT. Translating it yields CASSLAPLGVGTDTQYF.

This rearrangement joins TRBV19 to TRBJ1-5; 7 bases agree with TRBD1. Germline trimming cut 5 bases from V and 1 base from J; bases unmatched to any gene: 11. From germline, CDR1 is LNHDA and CDR2 SQIVND (reference sequence). The CDR3 consists of 17 residues. The CDR3 DNA reads as TGTGCCAGTAGTCTAAAACTGACAGGGCGGAGCAATCAGCCCCAGCATTTT. This sequence encodes CASSLKLTGRSNQPQHF.

This clonotype was detected only a few times. The chain uses TRBV28 and TRBJ2-1, with 9 bases that match TRBD2. Germline V lookup: CDR1 MDHEN, CDR2 SYDVKM. Losses at the gene ends were 5 bases for V and 1 base for J; bases not matched to a gene: 6. This CDR3 region has 16 residues. CDR3 DNA sequence: TGTGCCAGCAGTCTACTAGCGGGCCTATCCTACAATGAGCAGTTCTTC. As protein: CASSLLAGLSYNEQFF.

This rearrangement joins TRBV5-1 to TRBJ1-1; tentative D call: TRBD1 (6 bases). CDR3 length: 17 residues. Germline V gives CDR1 SGHRS, CDR2 YFSETQ. V shed 0 bases and J shed 1 base, with 16 bases lying between them. The CDR3 DNA reads as TGCGCCAGCAGCTTGGCCTTGGGGGGGGCCCCGAACACTGAAGCTTTCTTT. Translation: CASSLALGGAPNTEAFF.

The chain is built from TRBV7-9 and TRBJ1-1; TRBD1 might be the D (5 bases). The V gene's germline CDR1 is SEHNR and CDR2 FQNEAQ (reference sequence). V lost 1 base and J lost 5, with 11 bases in between. The CDR3 spans 14 residues. The CDR3 spells CASSLEIGGTEAFF. The CDR3 DNA sequence: TGTGCCAGCAGCTTAGAGATCGGGGGAACTGAAGCTTTCTTT.

CDR3 sequence: CASSSAPGTYEQYF. In nucleotides, the CDR3 is TGTGCCAGCAGTTCTGCGCCAGGGACCTACGAGCAGTACTTC. The chain uses TRBV28 and TRBJ2-7; weak D call: TRBD1 (5 bases). The ends were cut back, 4 bases at V and 2 bases at J, with 12 bases in the middle. This CDR3 contains 14 residues. From germline, CDR1 is MDHEN and CDR2 SYDVKM.

Many counts were recorded for this clonotype. The chain uses TRBV20-1 and TRBJ2-1, with 10 bases matching TRBD2. Germline assignment: CDR1 DFQATT and CDR2 SNEGSKA (reference sequence). The V and J ends lost 1 base and 4 bases, in that order; junction bases with no gene match: 4. This CDR3 has 15 residues. DNA of the CDR3: TGCAGTGCTAGAGGGGGGACTAGCGTATACAATGAGCAGTTCTTC. Encoded protein: CSARGGTSVYNEQFF.

The table lists this clonotype with many counts. V and J are TRBV7-8 and TRBJ2-5; D is unresolved. Trimming cost V 2 bases and J 1 base, with 5 bases left between them. The CDR3 has 13 amino acids. The germline V gene has CDR1 SGHVS and CDR2 FQNEAQ. The CDR3 protein is CASSLRIQETQYF. The CDR3 DNA sequence: TGTGCCAGCAGCTTAAGAATCCAAGAGACCCAGTACTTC.

This chain links TRBV27 with TRBJ2-7, with 10 positions matching TRBD2. The CDR3 length is 16 residues. Germline lookup yields CDR1 MNHEY and CDR2 SMNVEV (reference sequence). V shed 4 bases and J 3 bases; nucleotides not matched to a gene: 9. In DNA form, the CDR3 reads TGTGCCAGCAGTTCCATCCTAGCGGGAGCTCTCTACGAGCAGTACTTC. Translation: CASSSILAGALYEQYF.